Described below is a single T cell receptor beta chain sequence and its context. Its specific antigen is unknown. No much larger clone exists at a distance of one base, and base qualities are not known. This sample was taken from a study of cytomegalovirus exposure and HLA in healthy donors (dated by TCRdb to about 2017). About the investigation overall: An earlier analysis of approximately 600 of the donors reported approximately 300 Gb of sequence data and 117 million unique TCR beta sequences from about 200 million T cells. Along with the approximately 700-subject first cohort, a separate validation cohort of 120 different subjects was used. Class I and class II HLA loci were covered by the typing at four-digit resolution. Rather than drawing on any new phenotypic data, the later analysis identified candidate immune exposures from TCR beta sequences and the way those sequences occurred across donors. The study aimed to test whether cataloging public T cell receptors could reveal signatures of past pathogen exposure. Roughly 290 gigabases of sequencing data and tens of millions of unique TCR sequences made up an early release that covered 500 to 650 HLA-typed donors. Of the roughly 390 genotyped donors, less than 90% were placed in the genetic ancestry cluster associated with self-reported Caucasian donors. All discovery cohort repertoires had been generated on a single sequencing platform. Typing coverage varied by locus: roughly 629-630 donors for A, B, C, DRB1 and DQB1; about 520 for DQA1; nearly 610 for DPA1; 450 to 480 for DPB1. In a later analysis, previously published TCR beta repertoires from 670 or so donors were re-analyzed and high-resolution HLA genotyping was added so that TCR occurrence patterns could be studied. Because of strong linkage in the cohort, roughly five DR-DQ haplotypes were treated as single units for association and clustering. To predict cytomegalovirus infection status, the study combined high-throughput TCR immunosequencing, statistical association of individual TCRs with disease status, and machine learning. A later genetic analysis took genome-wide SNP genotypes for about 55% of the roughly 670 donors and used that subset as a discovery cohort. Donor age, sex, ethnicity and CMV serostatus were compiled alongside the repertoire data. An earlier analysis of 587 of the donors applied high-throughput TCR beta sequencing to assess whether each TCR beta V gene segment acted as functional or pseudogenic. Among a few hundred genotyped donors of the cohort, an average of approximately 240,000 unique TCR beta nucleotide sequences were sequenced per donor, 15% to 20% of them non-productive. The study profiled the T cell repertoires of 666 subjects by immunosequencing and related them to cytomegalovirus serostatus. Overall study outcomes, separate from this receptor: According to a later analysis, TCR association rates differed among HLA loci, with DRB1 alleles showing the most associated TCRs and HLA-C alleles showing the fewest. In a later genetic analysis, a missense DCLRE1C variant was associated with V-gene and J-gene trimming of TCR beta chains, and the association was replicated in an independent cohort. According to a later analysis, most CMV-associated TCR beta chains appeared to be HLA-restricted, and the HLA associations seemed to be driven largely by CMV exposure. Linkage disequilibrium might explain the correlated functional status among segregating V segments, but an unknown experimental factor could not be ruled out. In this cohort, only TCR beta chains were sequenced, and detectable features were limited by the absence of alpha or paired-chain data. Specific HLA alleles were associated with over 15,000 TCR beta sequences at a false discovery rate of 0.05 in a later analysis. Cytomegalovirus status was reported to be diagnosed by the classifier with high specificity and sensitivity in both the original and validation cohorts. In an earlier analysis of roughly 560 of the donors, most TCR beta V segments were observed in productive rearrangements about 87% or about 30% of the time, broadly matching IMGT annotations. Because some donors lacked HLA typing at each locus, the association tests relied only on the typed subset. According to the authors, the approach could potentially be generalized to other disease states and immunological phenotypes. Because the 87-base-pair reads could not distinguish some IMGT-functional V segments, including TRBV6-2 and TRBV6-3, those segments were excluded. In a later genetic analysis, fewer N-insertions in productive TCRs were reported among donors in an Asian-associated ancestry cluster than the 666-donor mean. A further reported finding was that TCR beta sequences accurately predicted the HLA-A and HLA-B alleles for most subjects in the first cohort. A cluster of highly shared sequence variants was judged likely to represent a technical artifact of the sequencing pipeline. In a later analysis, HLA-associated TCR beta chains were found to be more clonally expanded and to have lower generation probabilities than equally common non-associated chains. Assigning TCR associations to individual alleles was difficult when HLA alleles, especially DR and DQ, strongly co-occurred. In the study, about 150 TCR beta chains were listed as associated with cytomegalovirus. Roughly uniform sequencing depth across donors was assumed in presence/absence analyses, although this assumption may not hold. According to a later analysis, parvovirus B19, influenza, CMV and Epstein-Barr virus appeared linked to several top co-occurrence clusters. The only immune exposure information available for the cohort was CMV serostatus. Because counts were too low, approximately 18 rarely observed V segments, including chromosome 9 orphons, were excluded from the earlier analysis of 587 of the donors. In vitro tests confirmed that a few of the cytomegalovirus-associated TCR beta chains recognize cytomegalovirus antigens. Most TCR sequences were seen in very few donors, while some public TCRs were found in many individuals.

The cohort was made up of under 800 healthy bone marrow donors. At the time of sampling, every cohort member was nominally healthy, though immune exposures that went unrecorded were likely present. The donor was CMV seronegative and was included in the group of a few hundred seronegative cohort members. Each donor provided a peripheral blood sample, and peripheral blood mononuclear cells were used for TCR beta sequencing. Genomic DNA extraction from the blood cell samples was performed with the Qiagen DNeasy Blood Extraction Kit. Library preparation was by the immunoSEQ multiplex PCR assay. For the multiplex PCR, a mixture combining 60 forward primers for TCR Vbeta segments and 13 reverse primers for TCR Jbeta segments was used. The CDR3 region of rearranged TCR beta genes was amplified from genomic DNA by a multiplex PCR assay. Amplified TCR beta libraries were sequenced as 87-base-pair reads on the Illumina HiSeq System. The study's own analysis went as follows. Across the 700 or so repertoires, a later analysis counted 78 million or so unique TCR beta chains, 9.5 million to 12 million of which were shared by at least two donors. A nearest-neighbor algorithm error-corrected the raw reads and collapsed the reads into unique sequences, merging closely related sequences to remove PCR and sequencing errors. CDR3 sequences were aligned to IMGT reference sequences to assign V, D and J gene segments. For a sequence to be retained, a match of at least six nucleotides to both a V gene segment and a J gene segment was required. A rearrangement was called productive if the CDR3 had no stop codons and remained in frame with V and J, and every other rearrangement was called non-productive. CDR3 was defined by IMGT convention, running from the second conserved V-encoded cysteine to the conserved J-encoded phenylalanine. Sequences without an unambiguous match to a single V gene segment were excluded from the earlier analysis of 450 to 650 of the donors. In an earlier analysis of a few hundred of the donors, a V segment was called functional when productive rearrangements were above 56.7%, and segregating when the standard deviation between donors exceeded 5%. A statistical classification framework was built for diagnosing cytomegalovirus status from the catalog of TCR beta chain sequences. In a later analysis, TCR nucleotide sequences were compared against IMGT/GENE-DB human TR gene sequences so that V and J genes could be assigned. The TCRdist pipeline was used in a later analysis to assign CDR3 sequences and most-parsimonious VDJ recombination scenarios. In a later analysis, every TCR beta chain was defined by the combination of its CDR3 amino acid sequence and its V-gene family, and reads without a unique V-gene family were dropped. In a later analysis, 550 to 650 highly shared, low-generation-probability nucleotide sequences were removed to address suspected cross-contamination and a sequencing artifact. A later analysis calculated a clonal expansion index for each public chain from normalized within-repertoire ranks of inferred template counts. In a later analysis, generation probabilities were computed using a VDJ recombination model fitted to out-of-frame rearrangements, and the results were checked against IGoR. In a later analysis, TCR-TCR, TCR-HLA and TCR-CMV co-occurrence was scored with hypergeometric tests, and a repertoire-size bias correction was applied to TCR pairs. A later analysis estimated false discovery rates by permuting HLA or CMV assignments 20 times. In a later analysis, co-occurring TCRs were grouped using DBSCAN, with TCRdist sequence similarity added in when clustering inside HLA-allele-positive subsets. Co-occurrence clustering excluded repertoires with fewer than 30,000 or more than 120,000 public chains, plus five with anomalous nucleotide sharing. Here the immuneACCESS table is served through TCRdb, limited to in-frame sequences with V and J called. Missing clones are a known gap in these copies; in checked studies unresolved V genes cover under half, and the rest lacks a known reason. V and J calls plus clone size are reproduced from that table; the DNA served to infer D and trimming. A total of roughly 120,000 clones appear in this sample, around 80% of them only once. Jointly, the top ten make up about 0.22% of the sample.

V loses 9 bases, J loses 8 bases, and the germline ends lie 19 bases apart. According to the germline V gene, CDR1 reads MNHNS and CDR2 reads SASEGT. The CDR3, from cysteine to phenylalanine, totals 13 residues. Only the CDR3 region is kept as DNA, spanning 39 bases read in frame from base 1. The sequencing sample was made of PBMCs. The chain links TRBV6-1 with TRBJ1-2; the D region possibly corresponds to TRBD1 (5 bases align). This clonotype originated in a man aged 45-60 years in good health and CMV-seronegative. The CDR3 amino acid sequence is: CARSRTPSGGYTF. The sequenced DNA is TGTGCCAGGTCCCGGACACCCTCTGGGGGCTACACCTTC.